The 8 T cell receptor beta chains listed next were all sequenced from one sample in a study of sequential checkpoint blockade in melanoma. Treatment noted: randomized to nivolumab then ipilimumab (arm A) or the reverse (arm B). The method was immunoSEQ multiplex PCR; TCRdb's version includes in-frame clones alone and lacks a portion of them. The sample holds 40,000 or so clones, roughly 90% seen once. The sample was CD8+ T cells sorted from blood (inferred from file names), taken from a patient given nivolumab and ipilimumab in sequence. These receptors were taken from a human donor with melanoma.

The V gene is TRBV30, the J gene TRBJ2-3; 9 bases align to TRBD2. Trimming at V came to 3 bases and at J to 5 bases, leaving 9 bases not matched to a gene. CDR3 size: 15 residues. CDR1 and CDR2 from the germline V gene are GTSNPN and SVGIG (reference sequence). This CDR3 is CAWSEIAGVVDTQYF. The DNA of the CDR3 is TGTGCCTGGAGCGAAATAGCGGGAGTTGTAGATACGCAGTATTTT. Using reference TRBV30 and TRBJ2-3 for the parts outside the CDR3, the full variable domain is SQTIHQWPATLVQPVGSPLSLECTVEGTSNPNLYWYRQAAGRGLQLLFYSVGIGQISSEVPQNLSASRPQDRQFILSSKKLLLSDSGFYLCAWSEIAGVVDTQYFGPGTRLTVL.

This clone was detected a few times. V usage is TRBV6-4 and J usage is TRBJ2-7; D unresolved. The CDR3 loop spans 15 amino acids. Germline assignment: CDR1 MRHNA and CDR2 SNTAGT. V shed 3 bases and J shed 3 bases, with 15 bases lying between them. The CDR3 reads CASSETPSPFYEQYF. The CDR3 nucleotides are TGTGCCAGCAGTGAGACTCCTAGTCCCTTCTACGAGCAGTACTTC.

J is TRBJ2-7 and V is TRBV28; 10 bases map to TRBD2. V dropped 6 bases and J dropped 6; count of bases not matched to a gene: 11. Germline V gene lookup returns CDR1 MDHEN and CDR2 SYDVKM. This CDR3 has 15 residues. The DNA for the CDR3 is TGTGCCAGCAGCCCCGACATAGCGGGAGGCTCCGAGCAGTACTTC. Its translation: CASSPDIAGGSEQYF.

The chain joins TRBV30 to TRBJ2-7; D gene ambiguous. CDR3 length: 12 residues. Trimming cost V 2 bases and J 2 bases, with 7 bases left between them. Germline V gives CDR1 GTSNPN, CDR2 SVGIG (reference sequence). CDR3 coding DNA: TGTGCCTGGAGTTACAGTACCTACGAGCAGTACTTC. This sequence encodes CAWSYSTYEQYF.

The rearrangement joins TRBV19 to TRBJ2-3, with 11 bases identical to TRBD2. The V gene's germline CDR1 is LNHDA and CDR2 SQIVND (reference sequence). The CDR3 is made up of 17 amino acids. V shed 1 base and J 1 base; nucleotides not matched to a gene: 4. CDR3 sequence: CASSIGLAGLRTDTQYF. The CDR3 bases are TGTGCCAGTAGTATAGGACTAGCGGGATTGCGCACAGATACGCAGTATTTT.

The chain is built from TRBV28 and TRBJ2-7, with D possibly being TRBD2 (6 bases). V lost 1 base and J 5 bases, leaving 15 bases between the germline ends. The V gene's germline CDR1 is MDHEN and CDR2 SYDVKM. The length of the CDR3 is 15 residues. CDR3 sequence (DNA): TGTGCCAGCAGTTTATCCCCCCAAGCTAGCGACGAGCAGTACTTC. As protein: CASSLSPQASDEQYF.

This chain connects TRBV27 to TRBJ2-2; 9 nucleotides align to TRBD2. This CDR3 has 15 residues. Germline V gives CDR1 MNHEY, CDR2 SMNVEV (reference sequence). V dropped 2 bases and J dropped 4; count of bases not matched to a gene: 2. CDR3 protein: CASSLGLARTGELFF. CDR3 bases: TGTGCCAGCAGTTTAGGACTAGCGCGCACCGGGGAGCTGTTTTTT.

The chain combines TRBV7-6 with TRBJ1-2, with D maybe TRBD1 (6 bases). The CDR3 length is 16 residues. In germline, CDR1 is SGHVS, CDR2 FNYEAQ. Deletions cut 2 bases from V and 8 bases from J, with 21 bases between. DNA for the CDR3: TGTGCCAGCAGCTTAAGTGGCGCGGGGGGCGCGCAGGGCTACACCTTC. Translation gives CASSLSGAGGAQGYTF.